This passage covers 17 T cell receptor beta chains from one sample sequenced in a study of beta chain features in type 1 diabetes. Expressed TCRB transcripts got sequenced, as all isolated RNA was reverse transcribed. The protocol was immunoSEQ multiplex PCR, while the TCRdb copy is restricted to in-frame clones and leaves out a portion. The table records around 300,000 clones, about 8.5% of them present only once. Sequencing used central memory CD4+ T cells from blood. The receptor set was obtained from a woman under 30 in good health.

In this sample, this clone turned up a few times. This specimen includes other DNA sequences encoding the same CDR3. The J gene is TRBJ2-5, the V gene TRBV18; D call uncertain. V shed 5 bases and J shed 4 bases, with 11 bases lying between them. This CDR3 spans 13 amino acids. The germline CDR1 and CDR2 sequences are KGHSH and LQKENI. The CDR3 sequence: CASSGTGGETQYF. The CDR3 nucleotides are TGTGCCAGCTCAGGAACGGGCGGAGAGACCCAGTACTTC.

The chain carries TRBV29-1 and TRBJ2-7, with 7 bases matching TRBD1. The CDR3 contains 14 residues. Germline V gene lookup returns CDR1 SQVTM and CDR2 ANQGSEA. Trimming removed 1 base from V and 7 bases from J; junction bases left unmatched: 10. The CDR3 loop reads CSVEGPTGALEQYF. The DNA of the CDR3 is TGCAGCGTTGAAGGCCCCACAGGGGCCCTAGAGCAGTACTTC.

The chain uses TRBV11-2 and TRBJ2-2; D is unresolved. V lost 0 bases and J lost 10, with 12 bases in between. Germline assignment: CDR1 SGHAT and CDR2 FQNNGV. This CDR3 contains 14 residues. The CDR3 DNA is TGTGCCAGCAGCTTAGAGGGTGTTCCTCCGGAGCTGTTTTTT. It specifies CASSLEGVPPELFF. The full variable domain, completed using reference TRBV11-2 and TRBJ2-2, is EAGVAQSPRYKIIEKRQSVAFWCNPISGHATLYWYQQILGQGPKLLIQFQNNGVVDDSQLPKDRFSAERLKGVDSTLKIQPAKLEDSAVYLCASSLEGVPPELFFGEGSRLTVL.

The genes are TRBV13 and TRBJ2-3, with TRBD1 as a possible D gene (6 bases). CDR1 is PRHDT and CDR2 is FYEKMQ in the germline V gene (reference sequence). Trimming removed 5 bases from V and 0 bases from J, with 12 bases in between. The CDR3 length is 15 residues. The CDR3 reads CASSKAGESTDTQYF. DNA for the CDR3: TGTGCCAGCAGCAAGGCAGGGGAAAGCACAGATACGCAGTATTTT. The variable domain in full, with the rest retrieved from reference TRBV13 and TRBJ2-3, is AAGVIQSPRHLIKEKRETATLKCYPIPRHDTVYWYQQGPGQDPQFLISFYEKMQSDKGSIPDRFSAQQFSDYHSELNMSSLELGDSALYFCASSKAGESTDTQYFGPGTRLTVL.

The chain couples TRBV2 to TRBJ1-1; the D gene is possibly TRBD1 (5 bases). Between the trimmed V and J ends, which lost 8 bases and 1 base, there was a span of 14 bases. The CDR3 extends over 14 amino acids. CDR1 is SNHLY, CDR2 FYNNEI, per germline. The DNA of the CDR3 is TGTGCCAGCCAAAAACTGGACACGAACACTGAAGCTTTCTTT. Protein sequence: CASQKLDTNTEAFF.

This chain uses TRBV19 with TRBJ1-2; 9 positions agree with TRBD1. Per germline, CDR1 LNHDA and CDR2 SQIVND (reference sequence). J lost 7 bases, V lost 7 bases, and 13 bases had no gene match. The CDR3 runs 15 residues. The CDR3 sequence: CASKTSSGTGFGYTF. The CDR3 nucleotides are TGTGCCAGTAAAACCAGTTCCGGGACAGGGTTTGGCTACACCTTC.

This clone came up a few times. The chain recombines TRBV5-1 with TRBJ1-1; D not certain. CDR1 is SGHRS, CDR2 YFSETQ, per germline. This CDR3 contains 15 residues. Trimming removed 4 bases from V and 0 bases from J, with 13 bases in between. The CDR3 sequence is CASSRTTAMNTEAFF. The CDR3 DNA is TGCGCCAGCAGCCGGACGACGGCCATGAACACTGAAGCTTTCTTT. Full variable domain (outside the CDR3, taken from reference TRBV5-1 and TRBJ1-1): KAGVTQTPRYLIKTRGQQVTLSCSPISGHRSVSWYQQTPGQGLQFLFEYFSETQRNKGNFPGRFSGRQFSNSRSEMNVSTLELGDSALYLCASSRTTAMNTEAFFGQGTRLTVV.

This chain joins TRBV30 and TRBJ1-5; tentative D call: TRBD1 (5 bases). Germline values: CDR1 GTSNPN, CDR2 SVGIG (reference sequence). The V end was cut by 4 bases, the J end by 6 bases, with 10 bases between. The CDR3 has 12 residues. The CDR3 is CAWNDGTQPQHF. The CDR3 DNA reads TGTGCCTGGAATGATGGGACTCAGCCCCAGCATTTT.

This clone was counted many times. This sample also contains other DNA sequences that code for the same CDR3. CDR3 sequence (DNA): TGTGCCAGCAGCTTGGAGGTGGGCACAGATACGCAGTATTTT. As protein: CASSLEVGTDTQYF. The V and J genes are TRBV5-4 and TRBJ2-3, with unresolved D. The CDR3 runs 14 residues. CDR1 and CDR2 (germline): SGHNT, YYREEE (reference sequence). Trimming took 0 bases from V and 1 from J, leaving 6 bases between them. Based on the CDR3 plus reference TRBV5-4 and TRBJ2-3, the full variable domain is ETGVTQSPTHLIKTRGQQVTLRCSSQSGHNTVSWYQQALGQGPQFIFQYYREEENGRGNFPPRFSGLQFPNYSSELNVNALELDDSALYLCASSLEVGTDTQYFGPGTRLTVL.

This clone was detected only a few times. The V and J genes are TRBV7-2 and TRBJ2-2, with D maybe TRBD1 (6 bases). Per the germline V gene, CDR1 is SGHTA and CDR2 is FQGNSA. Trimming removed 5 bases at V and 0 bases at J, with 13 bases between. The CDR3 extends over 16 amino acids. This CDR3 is CASSAGQSANTGELFF. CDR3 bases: TGTGCCAGCAGCGCCGGACAGTCCGCGAACACCGGGGAGCTGTTTTTT.

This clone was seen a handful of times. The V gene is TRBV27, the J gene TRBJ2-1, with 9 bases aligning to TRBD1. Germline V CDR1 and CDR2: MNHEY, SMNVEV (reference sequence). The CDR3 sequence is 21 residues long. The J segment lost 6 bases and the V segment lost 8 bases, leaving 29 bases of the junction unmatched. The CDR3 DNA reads TGTGCCAGCGCTTTTCGTGGTCTGGACAGGGGCCCGTTGGTACCTTCCAATGAGCAGTTCTTC. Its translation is CASAFRGLDRGPLVPSNEQFF.

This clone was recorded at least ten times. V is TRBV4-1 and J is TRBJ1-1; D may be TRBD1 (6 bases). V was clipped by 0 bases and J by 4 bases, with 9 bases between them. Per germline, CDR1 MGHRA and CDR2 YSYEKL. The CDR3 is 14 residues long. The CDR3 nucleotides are TGCGCCAGCAGCCAAGATTGGGGGCCCACTGAAGCTTTCTTT. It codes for CASSQDWGPTEAFF.

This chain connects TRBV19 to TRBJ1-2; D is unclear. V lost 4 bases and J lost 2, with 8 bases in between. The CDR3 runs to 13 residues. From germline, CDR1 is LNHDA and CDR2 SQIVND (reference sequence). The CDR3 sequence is CASSTTTNYGYTF. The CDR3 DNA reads TGTGCCAGTAGTACCACTACCAACTATGGCTACACCTTC.

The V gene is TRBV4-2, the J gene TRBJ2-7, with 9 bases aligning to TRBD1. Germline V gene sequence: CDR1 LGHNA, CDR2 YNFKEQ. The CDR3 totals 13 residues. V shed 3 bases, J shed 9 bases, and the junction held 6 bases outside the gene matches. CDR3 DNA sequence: TGTGCCAGCAGCCAGTCAACAGGGGGCGGGCAGTACTTC. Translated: CASSQSTGGGQYF.

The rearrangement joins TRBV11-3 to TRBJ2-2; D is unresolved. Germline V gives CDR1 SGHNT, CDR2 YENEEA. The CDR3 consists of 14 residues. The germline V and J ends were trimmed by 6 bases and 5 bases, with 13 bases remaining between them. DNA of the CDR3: TGTGCCAGCAGTTGGATGACGAGGACCGGGGAGCTGTTTTTT. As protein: CASSWMTRTGELFF.

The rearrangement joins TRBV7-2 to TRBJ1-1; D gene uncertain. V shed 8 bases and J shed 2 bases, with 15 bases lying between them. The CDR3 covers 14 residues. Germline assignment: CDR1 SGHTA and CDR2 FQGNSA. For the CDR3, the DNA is TGTGCCAGCGCCCCCTCGCGGGATAACACTGAAGCTTTCTTT. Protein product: CASAPSRDNTEAFF.

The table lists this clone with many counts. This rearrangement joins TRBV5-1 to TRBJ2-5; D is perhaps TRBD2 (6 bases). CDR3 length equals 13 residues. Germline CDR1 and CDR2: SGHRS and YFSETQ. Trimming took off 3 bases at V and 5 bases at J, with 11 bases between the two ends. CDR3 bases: TGCGCCAGCAGCTATAGCCGGGGGGAGACCCAGTACTTC. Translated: CASSYSRGETQYF.